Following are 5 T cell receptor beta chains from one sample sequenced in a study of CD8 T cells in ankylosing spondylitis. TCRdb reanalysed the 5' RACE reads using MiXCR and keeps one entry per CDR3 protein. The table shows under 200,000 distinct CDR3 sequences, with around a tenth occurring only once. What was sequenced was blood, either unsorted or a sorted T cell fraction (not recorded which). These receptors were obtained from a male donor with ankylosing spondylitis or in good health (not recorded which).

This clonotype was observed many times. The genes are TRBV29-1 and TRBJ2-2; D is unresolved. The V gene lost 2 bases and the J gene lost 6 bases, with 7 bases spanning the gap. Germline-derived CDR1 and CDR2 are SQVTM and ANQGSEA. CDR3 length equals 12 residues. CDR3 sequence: CSVERTAGELFF. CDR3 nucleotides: TGCAGCGTTGAAAGAACAGCCGGGGAGCTGTTTTTT.

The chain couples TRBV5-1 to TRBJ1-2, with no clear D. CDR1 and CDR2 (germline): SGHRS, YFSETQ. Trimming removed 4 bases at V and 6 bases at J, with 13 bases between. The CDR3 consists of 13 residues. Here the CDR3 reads CASSQVTEDGYTF. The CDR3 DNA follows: TGCGCCAGCAGCCAAGTCACAGAAGATGGCTACACCTTC.

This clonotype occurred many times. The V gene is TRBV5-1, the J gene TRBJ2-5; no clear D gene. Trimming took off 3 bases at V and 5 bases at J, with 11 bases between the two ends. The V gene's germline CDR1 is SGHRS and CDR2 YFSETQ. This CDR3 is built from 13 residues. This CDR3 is CASSSHRAETQYF. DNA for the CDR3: TGCGCCAGCAGCTCCCATAGGGCGGAGACCCAGTACTTC.

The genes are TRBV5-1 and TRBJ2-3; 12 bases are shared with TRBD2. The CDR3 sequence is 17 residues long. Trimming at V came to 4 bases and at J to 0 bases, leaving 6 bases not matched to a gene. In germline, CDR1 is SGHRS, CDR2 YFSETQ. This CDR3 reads CASSLGLAGTSTDTQYF. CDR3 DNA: TGCGCCAGCAGCCTGGGACTAGCGGGCACTAGCACAGATACGCAGTATTTT.

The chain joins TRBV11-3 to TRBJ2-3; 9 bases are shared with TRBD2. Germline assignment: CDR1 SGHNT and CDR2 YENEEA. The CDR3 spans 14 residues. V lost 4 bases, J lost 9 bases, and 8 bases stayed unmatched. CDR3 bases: TGTGCCAGCAGCTCCGGAGCGGGAGGACCCACGCAGTATTTT. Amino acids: CASSSGAGGPTQYF.